Below, 8 T cell receptor beta chains from the same sample are listed, as sequenced in a study of post-analysis software for immune sequencing data. Whole-study findings and limits: In patients, TRBV5-6, TRBV5-1 and TRBV20-1 belonged to four or five TRBV segments found more frequently than in controls.

TCR beta libraries were prepared from cDNA with unique molecular identifiers. TCRdb reprocessed the PCR reads via MiXCR and lists one record per CDR3 protein. In the table there are roughly 400,000 distinct CDR3 sequences, 39% of which are singletons. These receptors' antigens are unknown. Sequencing input: blood. The origin of the receptors is a girl aged 2 to 9 with multiple sclerosis.

About this clonotype itself: A junction end diverges from the germline sequence, so it may reflect a read error. The chain carries TRBV7-2 and TRBJ1-1; no clear D gene. Germline CDR1 and CDR2: SGHTA and FQGNSA. CDR3 size: 13 residues. Written as DNA, the CDR3 is TGTGCCAGCAGCACGCGGACCAACACTGAAACTTTCTTT. Its translation is CASSTRTNTETFF.

The sample holds a few counts of this clonotype. The rearrangement uses TRBV29-1 and TRBJ2-1, with D uncertain. CDR3 length equals 13 residues. V lost 4 bases to trimming and J lost 2 bases, with 9 bases between them. Germline V gene lookup returns CDR1 SQVTM and CDR2 ANQGSEA. CDR3 amino acids: CSVGRRTYNEQFF. The CDR3 bases are TGCAGCGTTGGACGCAGAACCTACAATGAGCAGTTCTTC.

V is TRBV28 and J is TRBJ1-5; D perhaps matches TRBD1 (5 bases). Germline V CDR1 and CDR2: MDHEN, SYDVKM. CDR3 length: 17 residues. Trimming left V 3 bases short and J 0 bases short, with 15 bases between. The CDR3 spells CASSLGRVVYSNQPQHF. The CDR3, as DNA: TGTGCCAGCAGTTTGGGCAGGGTGGTGTATAGCAATCAGCCCCAGCATTTT.

V gene TRBV3-1 combines with J gene TRBJ1-1; D perhaps matches TRBD1 (5 bases). Looked up from germline, CDR1 is LGHDT and CDR2 is YNNKEL (reference sequence). The CDR3 sequence is 20 residues long. V lost 4 bases to trimming and J lost 4 bases, with 31 bases between them. The CDR3 DNA is TGTGCCAGCAGCCCCACCCCATGGGTTATTAGGGTCGGGGGTAGCACTGAAGCTTTCTTT. Its protein product is CASSPTPWVIRVGGSTEAFF.

V and J are TRBV2 and TRBJ1-5; TRBD1 agrees at 7 bases. Trimming cost V 9 bases and J 6 bases; bases outside gene matches: 14. Germline-derived CDR1 and CDR2 are SNHLY and FYNNEI. The CDR3 length is 15 residues. CDR3: CASSQDSPGGQPQHF. CDR3 nucleotides: TGTGCCAGTTCTCAGGACAGCCCAGGGGGTCAGCCCCAGCATTTT. The whole variable domain, remainder taken from reference TRBV2 and TRBJ1-5, is EPEVTQTPSHQVTQMGQEVILRCVPISNHLYFYWYRQILGQKVEFLVSFYNNEISEKSEIFDDQFSVERPDGSNFTLKIRSTKLEDSAMYFCASSQDSPGGQPQHFGDGTRLSIL.

V gene TRBV9 combines with J gene TRBJ2-3, with 7 bases that match TRBD2. The CDR3 length is 15 residues. Germline values: CDR1 SGDLS, CDR2 YYNGEE. V dropped 0 bases and J dropped 4; count of bases not matched to a gene: 5. CDR3 sequence: CASSVARERADTQYF. The CDR3 nucleotides are TGTGCCAGCAGCGTAGCGCGGGAGAGGGCAGATACGCAGTATTTT.

This clonotype was picked up a small number of times. The chain employs TRBV5-1 and TRBJ2-5, with D unresolved. Trimming left V 3 bases short and J 2 bases short, with 11 bases between. This CDR3 has 14 amino acids. The germline CDR1 and CDR2 sequences are SGHRS and YFSETQ. The CDR3 nucleotides read TGCGCCAGCAGCTCCGTTGAGCCTCAAGAGACCCAGTACTTC. It codes for CASSSVEPQETQYF.

The chain recombines TRBV21-1 with TRBJ1-5; the table's TRBD1 call for D was not verified on the DNA. TRBV21-1 is marked as a pseudogene. The CDR3 is 19 residues long. This CDR3 is CASSNPKVWGPDSNQPQHF. As DNA, the CDR3 is TGTGCCAGCAGCAACCCCAAAGTTTGGGGGCCCGATAGCAATCAGCCCCAGCATTTT.